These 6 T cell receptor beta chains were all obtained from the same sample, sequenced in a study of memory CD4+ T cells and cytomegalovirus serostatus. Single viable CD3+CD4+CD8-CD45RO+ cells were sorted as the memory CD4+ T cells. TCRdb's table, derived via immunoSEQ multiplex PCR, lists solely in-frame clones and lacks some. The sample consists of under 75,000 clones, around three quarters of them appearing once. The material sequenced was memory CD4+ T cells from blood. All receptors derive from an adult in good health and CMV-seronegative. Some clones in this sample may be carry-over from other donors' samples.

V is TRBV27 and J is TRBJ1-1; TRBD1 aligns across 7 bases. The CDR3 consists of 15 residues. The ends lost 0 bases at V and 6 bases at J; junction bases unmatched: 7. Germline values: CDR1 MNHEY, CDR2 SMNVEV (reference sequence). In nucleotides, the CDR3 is TGTGCCAGCAGTTTATCGAGACAGGGTGAGGCTGAAGCTTTCTTT. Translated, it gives CASSLSRQGEAEAFF.

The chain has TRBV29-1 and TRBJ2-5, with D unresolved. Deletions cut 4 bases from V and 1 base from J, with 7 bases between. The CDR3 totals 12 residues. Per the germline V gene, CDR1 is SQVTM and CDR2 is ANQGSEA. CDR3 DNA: TGCAGCGTTGCCGGACCCCAAGAGACCCAGTACTTC. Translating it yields CSVAGPQETQYF.

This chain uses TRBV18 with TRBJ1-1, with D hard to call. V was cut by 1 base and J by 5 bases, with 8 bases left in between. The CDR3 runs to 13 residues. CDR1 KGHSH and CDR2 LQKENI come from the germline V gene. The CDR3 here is CASSPLPDTEAFF. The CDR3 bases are TGTGCCAGCTCACCACTGCCTGATACTGAAGCTTTCTTT.

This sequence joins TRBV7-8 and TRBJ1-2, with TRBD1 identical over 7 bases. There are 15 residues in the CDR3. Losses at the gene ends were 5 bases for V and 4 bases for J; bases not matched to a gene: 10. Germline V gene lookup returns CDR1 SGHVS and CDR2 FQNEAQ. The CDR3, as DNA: TGTGCCAGCAGCCCCCGGACAGGAGATCTCTATGGCTACACCTTC. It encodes CASSPRTGDLYGYTF.

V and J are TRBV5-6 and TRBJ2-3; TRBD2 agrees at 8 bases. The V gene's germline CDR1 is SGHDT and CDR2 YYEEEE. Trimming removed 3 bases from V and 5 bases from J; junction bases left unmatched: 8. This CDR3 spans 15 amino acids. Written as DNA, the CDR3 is TGTGCCAGCAGCTCCCTTAGGAGCGGGGGAGATACGCAGTATTTT. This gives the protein CASSSLRSGGDTQYF.

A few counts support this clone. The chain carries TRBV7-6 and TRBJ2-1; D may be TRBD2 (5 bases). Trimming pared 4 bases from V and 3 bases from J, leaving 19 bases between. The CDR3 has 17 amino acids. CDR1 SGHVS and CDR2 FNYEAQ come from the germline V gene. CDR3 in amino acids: CASSYETGITDYNEQFF. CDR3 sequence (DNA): TGTGCCAGCAGCTACGAGACCGGGATTACCGACTACAATGAGCAGTTCTTC.